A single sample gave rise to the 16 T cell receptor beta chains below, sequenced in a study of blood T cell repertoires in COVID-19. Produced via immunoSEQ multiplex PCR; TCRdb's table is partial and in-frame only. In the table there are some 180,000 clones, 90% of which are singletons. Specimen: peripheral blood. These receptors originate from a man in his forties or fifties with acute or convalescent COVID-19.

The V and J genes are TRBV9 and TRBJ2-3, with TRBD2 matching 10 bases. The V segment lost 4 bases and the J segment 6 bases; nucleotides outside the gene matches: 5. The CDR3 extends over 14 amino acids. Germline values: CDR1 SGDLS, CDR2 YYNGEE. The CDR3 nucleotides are TGTGCCAGCAGCTATAGCGGGGGGAAGGATACGCAGTATTTT. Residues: CASSYSGGKDTQYF.

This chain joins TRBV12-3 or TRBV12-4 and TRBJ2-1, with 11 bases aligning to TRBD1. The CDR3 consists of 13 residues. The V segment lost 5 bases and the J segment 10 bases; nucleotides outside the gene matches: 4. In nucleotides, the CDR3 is TGTGCCAGCAGTAGGGACAGGGGGTTCGAGCAGTTCTTC. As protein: CASSRDRGFEQFF.

CDR3 region: CASTQGIYGYTF. For the CDR3, the DNA is TGTGCCAGCACTCAGGGGATCTATGGCTACACCTTC. The chain recombines TRBV2 with TRBJ1-2, with D possibly matching TRBD1 (6 bases). The V gene's germline CDR1 is SNHLY and CDR2 FYNNEI. CDR3 length equals 12 residues. V was clipped by 7 bases and J by 4 bases, with 10 bases between them.

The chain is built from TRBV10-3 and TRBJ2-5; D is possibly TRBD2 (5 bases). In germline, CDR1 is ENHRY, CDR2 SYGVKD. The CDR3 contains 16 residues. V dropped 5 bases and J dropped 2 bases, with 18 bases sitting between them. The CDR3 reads CAISLRRSGDQETQYF. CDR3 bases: TGTGCCATCAGTCTGAGGAGGTCAGGAGATCAAGAGACCCAGTACTTC.

CDR3 in amino acids: CASSQDGVGGNGYTF. In DNA, the CDR3 is TGTGCCAGCAGCCAAGATGGAGTCGGCGGAAACGGCTACACCTTC. V gene TRBV4-2 combines with J gene TRBJ1-2; no firm D call. CDR3 length equals 15 residues. In germline, CDR1 is LGHNA, CDR2 YNFKEQ. V was pared by 0 bases and J by 8 bases, with 16 bases between.

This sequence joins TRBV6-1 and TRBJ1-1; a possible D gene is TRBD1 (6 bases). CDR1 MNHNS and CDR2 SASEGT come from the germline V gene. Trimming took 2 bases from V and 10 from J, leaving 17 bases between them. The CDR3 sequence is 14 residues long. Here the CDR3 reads CASSEFSGSGVAFF. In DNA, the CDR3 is TGTGCCAGCAGTGAATTTTCGGGGTCAGGGGTAGCTTTCTTT.

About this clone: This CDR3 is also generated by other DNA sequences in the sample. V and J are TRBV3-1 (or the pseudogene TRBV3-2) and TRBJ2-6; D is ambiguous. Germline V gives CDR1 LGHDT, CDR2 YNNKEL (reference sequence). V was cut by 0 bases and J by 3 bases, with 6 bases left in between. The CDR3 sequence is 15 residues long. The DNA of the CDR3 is TGTGCCAGCAGCCAAGATCTGAGTGGGGCCAACGTCCTGACTTTC. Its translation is CASSQDLSGANVLTF.

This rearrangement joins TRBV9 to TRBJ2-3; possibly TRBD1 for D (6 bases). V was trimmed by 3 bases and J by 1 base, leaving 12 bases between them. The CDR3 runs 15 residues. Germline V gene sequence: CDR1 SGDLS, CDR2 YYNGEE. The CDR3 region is CASSAHGQRTDTQYF. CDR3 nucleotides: TGTGCCAGCAGCGCCCATGGACAGCGCACAGATACGCAGTATTTT.

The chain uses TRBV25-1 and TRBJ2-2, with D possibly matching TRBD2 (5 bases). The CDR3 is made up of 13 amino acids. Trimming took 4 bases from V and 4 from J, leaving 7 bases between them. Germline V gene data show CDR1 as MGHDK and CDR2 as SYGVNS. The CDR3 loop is CASSGGFTGELFF. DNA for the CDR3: TGTGCCAGCAGTGGCGGGTTCACCGGGGAGCTGTTTTTT. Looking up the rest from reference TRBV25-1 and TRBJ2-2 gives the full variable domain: EADIYQTPRYLVIGTGKKITLECSQTMGHDKMYWYQQDPGMELHLIHYSYGVNSTEKGDLSSESTVSRIRTEHFPLTLESARPSHTSQYLCASSGGFTGELFFGEGSRLTVL.

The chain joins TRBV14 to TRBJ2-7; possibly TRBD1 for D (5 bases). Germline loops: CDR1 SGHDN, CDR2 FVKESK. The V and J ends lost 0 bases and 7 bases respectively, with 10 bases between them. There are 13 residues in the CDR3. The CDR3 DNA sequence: TGTGCCAGCAGCCAAGATCTGGGGCGGGAGCAGTACTTC. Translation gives CASSQDLGREQYF.

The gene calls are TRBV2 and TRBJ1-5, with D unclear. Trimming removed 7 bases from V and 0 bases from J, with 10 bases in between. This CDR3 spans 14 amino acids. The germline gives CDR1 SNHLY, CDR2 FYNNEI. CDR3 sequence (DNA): TGTGCCAGCACCTCAGATAATAGCAATCAGCCCCAGCATTTT. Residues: CASTSDNSNQPQHF. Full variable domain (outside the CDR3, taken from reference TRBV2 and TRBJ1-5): EPEVTQTPSHQVTQMGQEVILRCVPISNHLYFYWYRQILGQKVEFLVSFYNNEISEKSEIFDDQFSVERPDGSNFTLKIRSTKLEDSAMYFCASTSDNSNQPQHFGDGTRLSIL.

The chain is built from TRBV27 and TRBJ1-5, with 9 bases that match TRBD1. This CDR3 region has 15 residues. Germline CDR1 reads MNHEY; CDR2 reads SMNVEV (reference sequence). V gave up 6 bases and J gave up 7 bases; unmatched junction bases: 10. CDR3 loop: CASSALGTGNQPQHF. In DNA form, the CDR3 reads TGTGCCAGCAGCGCCTTAGGGACAGGGAACCAGCCCCAGCATTTT.

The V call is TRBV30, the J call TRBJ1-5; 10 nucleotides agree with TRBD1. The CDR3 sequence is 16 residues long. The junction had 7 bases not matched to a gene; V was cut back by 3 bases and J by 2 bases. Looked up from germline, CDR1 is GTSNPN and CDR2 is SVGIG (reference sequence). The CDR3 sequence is CAWRGTGTGGNQPQHF. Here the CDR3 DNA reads TGTGCCTGGAGAGGTACCGGGACAGGGGGCAATCAGCCCCAGCATTTT.

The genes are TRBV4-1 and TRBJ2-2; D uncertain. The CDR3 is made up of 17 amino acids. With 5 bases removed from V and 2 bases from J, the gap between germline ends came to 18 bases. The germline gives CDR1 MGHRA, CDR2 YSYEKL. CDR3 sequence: CASSSGPWAANTGELFF. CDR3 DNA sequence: TGCGCCAGCAGCTCCGGCCCATGGGCAGCCAACACCGGGGAGCTGTTTTTT.

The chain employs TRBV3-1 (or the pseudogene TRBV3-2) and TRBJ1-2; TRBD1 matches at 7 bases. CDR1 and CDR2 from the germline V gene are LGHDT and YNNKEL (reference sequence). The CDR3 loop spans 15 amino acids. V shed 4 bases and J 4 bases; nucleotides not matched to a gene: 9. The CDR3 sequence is CASSPTGAAGYGYTF. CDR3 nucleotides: TGTGCCAGCAGCCCTACAGGGGCTGCGGGCTATGGCTACACCTTC.

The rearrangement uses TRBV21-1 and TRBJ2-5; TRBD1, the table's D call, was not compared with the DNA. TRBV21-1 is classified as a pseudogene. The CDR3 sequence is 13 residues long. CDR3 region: CASSIGDQETQYF. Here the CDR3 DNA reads TGTGCCAGCAGCATAGGGGACCAAGAGACCCAGTACTTC.